This TCR beta chain was recorded in a study of cytomegalovirus exposure and HLA in healthy donors. Overall study: HLA-typed donors contributed about 85 million unique TCRs, which were held in an early data release.

Amplification used 60 Vbeta primers and 13 Jbeta primers. Repertoires were generated with immunoSEQ multiplex PCR, while TCRdb's copy carries only in-frame clones and drops some. The sample records about 240,000 clones, over 70% being singletons. Study-wide findings and caveats: Later analysis identified a missense DCLRE1C variant that was linked to TCR beta V- and J-gene trimming. Most of the CMV-associated TCR beta chains (in a later analysis) appeared to be HLA-restricted. Reportedly, HLA-A and HLA-B alleles of most subjects were accurately predicted from TCR beta.

In the case of this clone: What it binds is unknown.

CDR3 length: 14 amino acids. V shed 4 bases, J shed 7 bases, and the junction held 2 bases outside the gene matches. The germline CDR1 and CDR2 sequences are SEHNR and FQNEAQ (reference sequence). Sequencing was performed on PBMCs. V gene TRBV7-9 combines with J gene TRBJ1-4; 11 bases agree with TRBD1. This clonotype was sampled from a woman aged 55-70 years in good health and CMV-seropositive. CDR3 nucleotide sequence: TGTGCCAGCAGCTCGGGACAGGGGGTTGAAAAACTGTTTTTT. Protein sequence: CASSSGQGVEKLFF.